A selection of T cell receptor beta chains follows, all from one sample in a study of long-term antiretroviral therapy in people with HIV. Method: immunoSEQ multiplex PCR; TCRdb's copy keeps in-frame clones and lacks some. The data contain tens of thousands of clones, 70% to 85% of them seen just once; the ten biggest clones take up about 4.9%. The material sequenced was unsorted PBMCs, taken 0.5 years after starting antiretroviral therapy. The receptors derive from a young man with HIV. Each CDR3 is given with its conserved first and last residue. Fields, in order: J gene, D gene, V gene, clone size, CDR3 protein, CDR3 DNA. D genes are given only for firm matches. A clone size is listed for some rows: how often the clone was seen (once, few, many), or a class if it is expanded.

TRBJ2-1	NA	TRBV18	NA	CASSPTLTPGPLARAYNEQFF	TGTGCCAGCTCACCGACCCTAACTCCGGGACCGCTTGCTAGAGCCTACAATGAGCAGTTCTTC
TRBJ2-7	NA	TRBV27	NA	CASSLGRSYEQYF	TGTGCCAGCAGTTTGGGACGCTCCTACGAGCAGTACTTC
TRBJ2-5	TRBD2	TRBV4-3	NA	CASSQGLAEYKETQYF	TGCGCCAGCAGCCAAGGACTAGCGGAGTACAAAGAGACCCAGTACTTC
TRBJ2-2	NA	TRBV2	NA	CASSVLGGELFF	TGTGCCAGCAGTGTTCTCGGCGGGGAGCTGTTTTTT
TRBJ2-7	TRBD1	TRBV5-4	NA	CASSLGQGVNEQYF	TGTGCCAGCAGCTTGGGACAGGGGGTGAACGAGCAGTACTTC
TRBJ1-6	NA	TRBV28	NA	CASVGRFNSPLHF	TGTGCCAGCGTCGGACGCTTTAATTCACCCCTCCACTTT
TRBJ2-7	TRBD2	TRBV7-6	NA	CASSPRDYAYEQYF	TGTGCCAGCAGCCCCCGGGACTATGCCTACGAGCAGTACTTC
TRBJ2-2	TRBD2	TRBV5-4	NA	CASSFGRDGWELFF	TGTGCCAGCAGCTTCGGGAGGGACGGTTGGGAGCTGTTTTTT
TRBJ1-1	NA	TRBV20-1	NA	CSAPRGEAFF	TGCAGTGCTCCCCGGGGAGAAGCTTTCTTT
TRBJ2-7	TRBD1	TRBV7-2	NA	CASSVPGQESVEQYF	TGTGCCAGCAGCGTACCGGGACAGGAAAGTGTAGAGCAGTACTTC
TRBJ2-1	TRBD2	TRBV7-3	NA	CASSLGRTSGGTGQFF	TGTGCCAGCAGCTTAGGGAGGACTAGCGGGGGGACCGGGCAGTTCTTC
TRBJ2-1	NA	TRBV27	NA	CASSSRQSSYNEQFF	TGTGCCAGCAGTTCCAGGCAAAGCTCCTACAATGAGCAGTTCTTC
TRBJ1-6	TRBD1	TRBV9	once	CASSVADRGQAPLHF	TGTGCCAGCAGCGTTGCGGACAGGGGGCAAGCACCCCTCCACTTT
TRBJ2-6	NA	TRBV7-3	NA	CASSLAMSSGANVLTF	TGTGCCAGCAGCTTAGCGATGTCCTCTGGGGCCAACGTCCTGACTTTC
TRBJ2-1	NA	TRBV19	once	CASSTPFWGFISSYNEQFF	TGTGCCAGTAGTACCCCCTTTTGGGGATTTATCAGCTCCTACAATGAGCAGTTCTTC
TRBJ1-2	TRBD1	TRBV7-2	NA	CASSSGQGNGYTF	TGTGCCAGCAGCTCGGGACAGGGGAATGGCTACACCTTC
TRBJ2-1	NA	TRBV6-4	once	CASSDSPSSYNEQFF	TGTGCCAGCAGTGACAGCCCCAGCTCCTACAATGAGCAGTTCTTC
TRBJ2-3	TRBD2	TRBV28	NA	CASSLTSGVADTQYF	TGTGCCAGCAGTTTGACTAGCGGGGTAGCAGATACGCAGTATTTT
TRBJ2-2	NA	TRBV2	few	CASRAGTVNTGELFF	TGTGCCAGCAGGGCCGGGACGGTGAACACCGGGGAGCTGTTTTTT
TRBJ2-1	NA	TRBV21-1	NA	CASNTKDRETSYNEQFF	TGTGCCAGCAACACTAAGGACAGGGAAACTTCCTACAATGAGCAGTTCTTC
TRBJ2-2	NA	TRBV14	NA	CASSHSRGSGTGELFF	TGTGCCAGCAGCCACAGCAGGGGAAGTGGGACCGGGGAGCTGTTTTTT
TRBJ1-1	TRBD1	TRBV6-5	NA	CASRAGQGVSEAFF	TGTGCCAGCAGGGCAGGACAGGGAGTGTCTGAAGCTTTCTTT
TRBJ2-6	NA	TRBV7-3	NA	CASSRDTGANVLTF	TGTGCCAGCAGCCGCGACACTGGGGCCAACGTCCTGACTTTC
TRBJ2-7	NA	TRBV7-3	NA	CASSLYGGAYEQYF	TGTGCCAGCAGCTTATATGGAGGCGCCTACGAGCAGTACTTC
TRBJ1-3	NA	TRBV5-4	NA	CASSPQGRGAGNTIYF	TGTGCCAGCAGCCCACAAGGGCGGGGGGCTGGAAACACCATATATTTT
TRBJ1-4	NA	TRBV6-5	NA	CASSYSMGARREKLFF	TGTGCCAGCAGTTACTCGATGGGGGCGAGAAGAGAAAAACTGTTTTTT
TRBJ2-3	NA	TRBV11-1	few	CASSLDLGSADTQYF	TGTGCCAGCAGCTTAGATTTGGGGTCGGCAGATACGCAGTATTTT
TRBJ2-1	NA	TRBV2	NA	CASSLRRQLTNNEQFF	TGTGCCAGCAGTCTAAGGCGACAGTTAACAAACAATGAGCAGTTCTTC
TRBJ2-7	TRBD1	TRBV10-3	NA	CATTGGEEQYF	TGTGCCACTACAGGGGGCGAGGAGCAGTACTTC
TRBJ2-5	TRBD2	TRBV7-2	NA	CASSIKPLAGGWYF	TGTGCCAGCAGCATAAAACCCCTAGCGGGAGGGTGGTACTTC
TRBJ2-7	NA	TRBV29-1	NA	CSVEGGAGEQYF	TGCAGCGTTGAAGGCGGGGCGGGCGAGCAGTACTTC
TRBJ2-5	NA	TRBV9	NA	CASSERNGTVGQETQYF	TGTGCCAGCAGCGAGCGAAACGGGACTGTCGGACAAGAGACCCAGTACTTC
TRBJ1-5	NA	TRBV6-6	NA	CASSYDQDGDQPQHF	TGTGCCAGCAGTTACGATCAGGACGGGGATCAGCCCCAGCATTTT
TRBJ2-1	NA	TRBV6-6	few	CASRENREQFF	TGTGCCAGCAGGGAGAACAGGGAGCAGTTCTTC
TRBJ1-1	TRBD1	TRBV28	once	CQGDMDTEAFF	TGTCAGGGGGATATGGACACTGAAGCTTTCTTT
TRBJ2-5	NA	TRBV7-9	NA	CASGSRGRGGGETQYF	TGTGCCAGCGGGTCTCGTGGCAGAGGGGGGGGAGAGACCCAGTACTTC
TRBJ1-1	NA	TRBV7-9	NA	CASNVFRGMKNTEAFF	TGTGCCAGCAACGTTTTTCGGGGTATGAAGAACACTGAAGCTTTCTTT
TRBJ2-5	NA	TRBV5-1	once	CASSPRVQETQYF	TGCGCCAGCAGCCCCAGGGTCCAAGAGACCCAGTACTTC
TRBJ2-7	NA	TRBV7-9	NA	CASSFDATGDYEQYF	TGTGCCAGCAGCTTCGACGCAACTGGGGACTACGAGCAGTACTTC
TRBJ1-1	NA	TRBV6-5	NA	CASSFLPWGTEAFF	TGTGCCAGCAGTTTCCTCCCATGGGGCACTGAAGCTTTCTTT
TRBJ1-4	TRBD1	TRBV10-2	once	CASSEPGTGGGEKLFF	TGCGCCAGCAGTGAACCCGGGACAGGGGGCGGTGAAAAACTGTTTTTT
TRBJ1-1	NA	TRBV7-2	NA	CASSLGGTPHAFF	TGTGCCAGCAGCTTGGGCGGGACGCCTCATGCTTTCTTT
TRBJ1-5	NA	TRBV6-4	NA	CASSDCRDNQPQHF	TGTGCCAGCAGTGACTGCCGGGATAATCAGCCCCAGCATTTT
TRBJ2-1	TRBD2	TRBV7-3	NA	CASSSERGLNEQFF	TGTGCCAGCAGCTCCGAGCGGGGGCTCAATGAGCAGTTCTTC
TRBJ1-1	NA	TRBV7-9	NA	CASSHNGPYTEAFF	TGTGCCAGCAGCCATAACGGACCTTACACTGAAGCTTTCTTT
TRBJ2-7	NA	TRBV18	NA	CASSPQRLAFREQYF	TGTGCCAGCTCACCACAACGGCTTGCTTTCCGCGAGCAGTACTTC
TRBJ2-2	NA	TRBV28	NA	CASSLGGSTGELFF	TGTGCCAGCAGTTTGGGGGGAAGCACCGGGGAGCTGTTTTTT
TRBJ1-4	TRBD1	TRBV14	NA	CASRGQGSTNEKLFF	TGTGCCAGCAGGGGACAGGGGTCGACTAATGAAAAACTGTTTTTT
TRBJ1-2	NA	TRBV18	NA	CASSPLYTGGYTF	TGTGCCAGCTCACCACTTTATACGGGTGGCTACACCTTC
TRBJ1-1	NA	TRBV6-5	NA	CASSHLGNTEAFF	TGTGCCAGCAGTCACCTGGGAAACACTGAAGCTTTCTTT
TRBJ1-5	NA	TRBV10-3	few	CAISERAGGADGQPQHF	TGTGCCATCAGTGAGAGGGCGGGGGGCGCGGATGGTCAGCCCCAGCATTTT
TRBJ1-6	NA	TRBV4-2	NA	CASSHSRDLNSPLHF	TGTGCCAGCAGCCATTCCCGGGACCTTAATTCACCCCTCCACTTT
TRBJ1-4	NA	TRBV7-9	NA	CASSLEAATNEKLFF	TGTGCCAGCAGCTTAGAGGCAGCAACTAATGAAAAACTGTTTTTT
TRBJ1-2	NA	TRBV28	NA	CASSLGGAGGYTF	TGTGCCAGCAGTCTTGGGGGGGCGGGTGGCTACACCTTC